This record concerns one T cell receptor beta chain sequence. Its specificity is unknown. This sample stems from a study of shared clonotypes between healthy human individuals. CD45RO negativity and positive selection for CCR7 defined naive CD8 cells, a population that excluded terminally differentiated effector memory CD45RA+ cells. Original methodology: ImmunoSEQ only sent back junction sequences with no quality scores, so filtering was done differently. TCRdb's copy holds only in-frame clones and misses some; the assay was immunoSEQ multiplex PCR. V and J calls plus clone size are reproduced from that table; the DNA served to infer D and trimming. Among some 2,000,000 clones, less than 95% were seen once, and the ten largest hold roughly 1%. General study results and limits: The study drew on few donors, limiting represented genetic and exposure-history diversity. Tissues were not sampled, only blood, and their repertoires likely differ.

The sample consisted of naive CD8+ T cells sorted from blood. The receptor was isolated from a man between 18 and 29 years old in good health.

Here the CDR3 DNA reads TGTGCCAGCAGTCCTGAGCGACAGGTCAGGAACATTCAGTACTTC. It yields the protein CASSPERQVRNIQYF. The J gene is TRBJ2-4, the V gene TRBV27; TRBD1 is a possible D gene (6 bases). Trimming removed 5 bases from V and 7 bases from J, with 18 bases in between. The CDR3 consists of 15 residues. Germline V gives CDR1 MNHEY, CDR2 SMNVEV (reference sequence).